This entry features one T cell receptor beta chain sequence. Its antigen is as yet unknown. Using its own MiXCR run on the 5' RACE reads, TCRdb lists one record per CDR3 protein. The table records 110,000 to 150,000 distinct CDR3 sequences, approximately 26% of them present only once. This record belongs to a study of T-cell memory formation after mild COVID-19. The study's findings and limits: The second-wave clones peaking on day 37 were not confirmed as SARS-CoV-2-specific.

Trimming cost V 5 bases and J 5 bases; bases outside gene matches: 9. CDR3 size: 13 residues. Looked up from germline, CDR1 is SQVTM and CDR2 is ANQGSEA. This receptor was taken from an adult woman who had mild COVID-19 (a few samples of this study predate the infection). Cell type and time point are not known. Specimen: PBMCs or a T cell subset sorted from them (not recorded which). V and J are TRBV29-1 and TRBJ2-7, with 7 bases lining up with TRBD1. The CDR3 region has the DNA TGCAGCGTTCACAGGGGCGGAGGCAACGAGCAGTACTTC. The encoded protein is CSVHRGGGNEQYF.